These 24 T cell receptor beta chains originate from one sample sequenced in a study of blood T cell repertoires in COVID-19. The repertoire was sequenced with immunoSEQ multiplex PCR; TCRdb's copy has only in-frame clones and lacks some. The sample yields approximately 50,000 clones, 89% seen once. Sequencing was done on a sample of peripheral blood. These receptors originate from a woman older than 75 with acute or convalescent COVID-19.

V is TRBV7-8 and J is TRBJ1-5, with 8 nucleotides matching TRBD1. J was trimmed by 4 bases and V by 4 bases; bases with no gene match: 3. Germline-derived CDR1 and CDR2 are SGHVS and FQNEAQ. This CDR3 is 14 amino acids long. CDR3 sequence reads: CASSSDRGNQPQHF. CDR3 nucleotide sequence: TGTGCCAGCAGCTCCGACAGGGGTAATCAGCCCCAGCATTTT.

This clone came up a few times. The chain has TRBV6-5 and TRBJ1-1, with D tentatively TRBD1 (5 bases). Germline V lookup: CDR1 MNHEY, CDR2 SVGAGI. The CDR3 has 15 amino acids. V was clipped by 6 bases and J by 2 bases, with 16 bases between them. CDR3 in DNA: TGTGCCAGCAGGACGTCACGGGGGGACAACACTGAAGCTTTCTTT. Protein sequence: CASRTSRGDNTEAFF.

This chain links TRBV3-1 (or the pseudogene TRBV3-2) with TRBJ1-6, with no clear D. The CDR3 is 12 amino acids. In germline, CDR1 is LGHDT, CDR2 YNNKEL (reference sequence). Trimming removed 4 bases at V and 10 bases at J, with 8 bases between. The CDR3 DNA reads TGTGCCAGCAGCCTTCGGGGATCACCCCTCCACTTT. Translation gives CASSLRGSPLHF.

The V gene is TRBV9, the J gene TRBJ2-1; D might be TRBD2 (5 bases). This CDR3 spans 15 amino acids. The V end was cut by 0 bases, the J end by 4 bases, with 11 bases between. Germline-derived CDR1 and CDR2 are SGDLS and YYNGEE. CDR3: CASSVGAPGYNEQFF. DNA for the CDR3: TGTGCCAGCAGCGTAGGGGCCCCGGGGTACAATGAGCAGTTCTTC.

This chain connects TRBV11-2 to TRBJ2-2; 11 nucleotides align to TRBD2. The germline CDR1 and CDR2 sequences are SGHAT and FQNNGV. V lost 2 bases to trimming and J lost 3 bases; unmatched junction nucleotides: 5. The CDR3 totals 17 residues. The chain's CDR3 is CASSLRLAGGHTGELFF. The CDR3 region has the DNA TGTGCCAGCAGCTTAAGGCTAGCGGGGGGACACACCGGGGAGCTGTTTTTT.

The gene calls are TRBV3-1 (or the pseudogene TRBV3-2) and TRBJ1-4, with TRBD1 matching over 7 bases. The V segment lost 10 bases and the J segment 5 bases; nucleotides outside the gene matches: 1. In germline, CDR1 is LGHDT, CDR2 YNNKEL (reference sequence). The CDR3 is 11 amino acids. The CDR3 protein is CATQGNEKLFF. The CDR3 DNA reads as TGTGCCACACAGGGGAATGAAAAACTGTTTTTT.

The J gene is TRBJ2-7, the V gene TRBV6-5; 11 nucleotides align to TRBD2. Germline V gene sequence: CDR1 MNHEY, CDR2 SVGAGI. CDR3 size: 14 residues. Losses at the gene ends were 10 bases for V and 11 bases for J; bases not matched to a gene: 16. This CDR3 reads CATHPTSGAYSKYF. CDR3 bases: TGTGCCACCCACCCGACTAGCGGGGCCTACAGTAAGTACTTC.

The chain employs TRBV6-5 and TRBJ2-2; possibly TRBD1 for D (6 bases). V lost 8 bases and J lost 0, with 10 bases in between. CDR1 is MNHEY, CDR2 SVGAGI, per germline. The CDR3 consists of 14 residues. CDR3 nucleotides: TGTGCCAGCCAGGGGAACCCGAACACCGGGGAGCTGTTTTTT. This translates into CASQGNPNTGELFF.

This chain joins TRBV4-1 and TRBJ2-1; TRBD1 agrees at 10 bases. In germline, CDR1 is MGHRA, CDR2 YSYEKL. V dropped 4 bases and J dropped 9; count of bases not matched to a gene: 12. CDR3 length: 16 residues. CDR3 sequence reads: CASSPEGQGIRFEQFF. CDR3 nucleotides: TGCGCCAGCAGCCCAGAGGGACAGGGGATCCGCTTTGAGCAGTTCTTC.

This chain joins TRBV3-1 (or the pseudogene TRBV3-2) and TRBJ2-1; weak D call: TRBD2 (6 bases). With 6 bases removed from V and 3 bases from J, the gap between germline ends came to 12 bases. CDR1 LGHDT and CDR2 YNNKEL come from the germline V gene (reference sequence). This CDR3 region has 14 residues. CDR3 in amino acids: CASRSGGGYNEQFF. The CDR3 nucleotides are TGTGCCAGCAGATCCGGGGGTGGCTACAATGAGCAGTTCTTC.

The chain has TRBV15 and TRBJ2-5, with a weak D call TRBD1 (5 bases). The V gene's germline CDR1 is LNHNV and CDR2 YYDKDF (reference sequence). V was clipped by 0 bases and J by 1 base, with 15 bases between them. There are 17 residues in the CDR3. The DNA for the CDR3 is TGTGCCACCAGCAGAGATCTCGTCACGACAGCCCAAGAGACCCAGTACTTC. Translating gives CATSRDLVTTAQETQYF.

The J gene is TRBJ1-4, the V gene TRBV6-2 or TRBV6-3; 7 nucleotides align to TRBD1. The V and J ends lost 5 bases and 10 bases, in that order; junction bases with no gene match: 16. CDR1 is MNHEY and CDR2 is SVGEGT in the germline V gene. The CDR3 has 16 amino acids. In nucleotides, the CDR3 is TGTGCCAGCAGTCCCCACCAGGGACAGACCCTGCGAAAACTGTTTTTT. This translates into CASSPHQGQTLRKLFF.

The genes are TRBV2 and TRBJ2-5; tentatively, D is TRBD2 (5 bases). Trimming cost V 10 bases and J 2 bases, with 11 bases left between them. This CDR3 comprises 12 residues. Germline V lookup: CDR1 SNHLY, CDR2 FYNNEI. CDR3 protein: CANRGLQETQYF. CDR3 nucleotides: TGTGCCAACCGGGGTTTACAAGAGACCCAGTACTTC.

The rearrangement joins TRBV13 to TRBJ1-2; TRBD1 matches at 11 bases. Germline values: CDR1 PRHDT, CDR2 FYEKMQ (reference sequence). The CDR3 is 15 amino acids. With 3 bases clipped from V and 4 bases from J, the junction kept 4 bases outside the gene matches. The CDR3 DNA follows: TGTGCCAGCAGCTTGCGGGACAGGGGGGCCTATGGCTACACCTTC. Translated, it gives CASSLRDRGAYGYTF.

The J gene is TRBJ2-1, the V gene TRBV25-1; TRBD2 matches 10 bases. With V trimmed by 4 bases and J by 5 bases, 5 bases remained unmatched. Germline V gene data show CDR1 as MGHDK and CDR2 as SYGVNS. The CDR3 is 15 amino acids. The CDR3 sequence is CASSVASGGDNEQFF. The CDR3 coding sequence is TGTGCCAGCAGTGTAGCTAGCGGGGGAGACAATGAGCAGTTCTTC.

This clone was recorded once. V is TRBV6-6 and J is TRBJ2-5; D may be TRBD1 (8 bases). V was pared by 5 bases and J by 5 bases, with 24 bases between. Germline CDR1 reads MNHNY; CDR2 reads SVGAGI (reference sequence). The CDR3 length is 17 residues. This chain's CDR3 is CASSRLDQYRGGETQYF. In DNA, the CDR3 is TGTGCCAGCAGTCGACTCGATCAATACAGGGGGGGTGAGACCCAGTACTTC.

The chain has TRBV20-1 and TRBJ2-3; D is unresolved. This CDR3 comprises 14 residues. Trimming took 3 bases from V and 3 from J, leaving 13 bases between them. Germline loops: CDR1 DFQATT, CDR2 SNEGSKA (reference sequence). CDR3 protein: CSASPSLRTDTQYF. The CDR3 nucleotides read TGCAGTGCTAGTCCGAGTTTGAGGACAGATACGCAGTATTTT.

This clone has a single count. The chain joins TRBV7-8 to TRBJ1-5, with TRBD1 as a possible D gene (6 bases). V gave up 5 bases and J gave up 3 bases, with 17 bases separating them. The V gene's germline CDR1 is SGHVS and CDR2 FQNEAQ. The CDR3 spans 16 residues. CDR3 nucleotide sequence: TGTGCCAGCAGCCAGAGCCGGGACACCTACAATCAGCCCCAGCATTTT. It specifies CASSQSRDTYNQPQHF.

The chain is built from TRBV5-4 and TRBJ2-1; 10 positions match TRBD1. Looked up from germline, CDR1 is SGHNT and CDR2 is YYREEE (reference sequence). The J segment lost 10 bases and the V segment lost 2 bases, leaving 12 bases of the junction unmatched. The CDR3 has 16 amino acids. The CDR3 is CASSFPTGGETREQFF. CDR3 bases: TGTGCCAGCAGCTTCCCGACAGGGGGCGAAACTAGGGAGCAGTTCTTC.

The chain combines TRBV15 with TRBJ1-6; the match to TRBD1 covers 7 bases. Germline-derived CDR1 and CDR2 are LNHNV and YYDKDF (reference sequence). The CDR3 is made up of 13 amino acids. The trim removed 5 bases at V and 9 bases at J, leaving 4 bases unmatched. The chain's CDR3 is CATSRQGSSPLHF. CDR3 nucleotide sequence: TGTGCCACCAGCCGACAGGGAAGTTCACCCCTCCACTTT.

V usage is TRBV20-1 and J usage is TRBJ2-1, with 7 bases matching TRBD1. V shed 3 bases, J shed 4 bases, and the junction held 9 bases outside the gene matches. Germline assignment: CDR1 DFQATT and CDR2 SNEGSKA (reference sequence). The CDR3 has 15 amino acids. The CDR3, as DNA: TGCAGTGCTAGTTCTCGGGCAGGGGGATACAATGAGCAGTTCTTC. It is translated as CSASSRAGGYNEQFF.

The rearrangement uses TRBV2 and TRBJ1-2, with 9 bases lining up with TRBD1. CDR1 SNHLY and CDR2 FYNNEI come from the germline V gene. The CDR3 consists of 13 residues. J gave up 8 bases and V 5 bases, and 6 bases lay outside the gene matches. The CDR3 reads CASSTTGGDGYTF. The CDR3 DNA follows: TGTGCCAGCAGTACCACAGGGGGCGACGGCTACACCTTC.

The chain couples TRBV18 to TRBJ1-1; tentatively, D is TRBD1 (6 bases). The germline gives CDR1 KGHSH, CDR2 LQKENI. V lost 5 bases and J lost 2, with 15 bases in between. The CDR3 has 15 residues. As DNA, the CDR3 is TGTGCCAGCTCAACCCCGACAGGTCAAAACACTGAAGCTTTCTTT. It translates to CASSTPTGQNTEAFF.

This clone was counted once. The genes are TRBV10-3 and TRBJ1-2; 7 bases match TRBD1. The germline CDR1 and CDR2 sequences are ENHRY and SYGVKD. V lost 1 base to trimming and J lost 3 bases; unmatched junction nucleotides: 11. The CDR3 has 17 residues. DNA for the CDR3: TGTGCCATCAGTGAGTTTGGAGGGGGCGGGTCTGACTATGGCTACACCTTC. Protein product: CAISEFGGGGSDYGYTF.